This T cell receptor beta chain derives from a study of PD-L1 blockade in urothelial cancer. Overall study context: Timepoints chosen for blood analysis were 3 weeks (second dose) and 6 weeks after treatment start. Blood-derived samples held a median roughly 140,000 T cells.

Regarding this clone: Its antigen is not identified.

Spiking of synthetic TCR analog templates was performed in each PCR. Clones were sequenced by immunoSEQ multiplex PCR, and TCRdb holds only the in-frame ones, with some missing. The table shows about 130,000 clones, with about 84% occurring only once. V gave up 4 bases and J gave up 2 bases, with 13 bases separating them. The CDR3 is made up of 14 amino acids. CDR1 is SGHRS and CDR2 is YFSETQ in the germline V gene. Time point reported: peripheral blood 6 weeks after treatment start. Study-wide points: Pretreatment TCR clonality in blood, when below the median, was predictive of better survival.

This rearrangement joins TRBV5-1 to TRBJ2-7, with a tentative D call TRBD2 (5 bases). The sequence was collected from a man aged 50-60 years with urothelial cancer. Source: PBMCs, taken around atezolizumab (anti-PD-L1) treatment. CDR3 coding DNA: TGCGCCAGCAGCCGGGCGAGGGAGACCTACGAGCAGTACTTC. Encoded protein: CASSRARETYEQYF.